This entry lists 18 T cell receptor beta chains sequenced from one sample in a study of blood T cell repertoires in COVID-19. Method: immunoSEQ multiplex PCR; TCRdb's copy keeps in-frame clones and lacks some. The repertoire holds hundreds of thousands of clones, with around nine tenths as singletons. Sequencing used peripheral blood. Every receptor here comes from a man in his 70s with acute or convalescent COVID-19.

The chain combines TRBV7-2 with TRBJ2-2, with D maybe TRBD1 (6 bases). CDR1 is SGHTA and CDR2 is FQGNSA in the germline V gene. The CDR3 consists of 16 residues. The V and J ends lost 0 bases and 7 bases respectively, with 15 bases between them. The DNA of the CDR3 is TGTGCCAGCAGCTTAGCGGGCAGGGGTATCAGCGGGGAGCTGTTTTTT. Translating it yields CASSLAGRGISGELFF.

This chain connects TRBV20-1 to TRBJ2-1; a weak D match, TRBD2 (7 bases). The germline V gene encodes CDR1 DFQATT and CDR2 SNEGSKA (reference sequence). V dropped 3 bases and J dropped 3 bases, with 15 bases sitting between them. The CDR3 sequence is 15 residues long. CDR3 loop: CSASDRGAGYNEQFF. CDR3 sequence (DNA): TGCAGTGCTAGTGATCGGGGGGCCGGCTACAATGAGCAGTTCTTC.

The chain carries TRBV11-3 and TRBJ2-3, with D possibly being TRBD1 (6 bases). CDR3 length equals 14 residues. The germline CDR1 and CDR2 sequences are SGHNT and YENEEA. With 2 bases removed from V and 6 bases from J, the gap between germline ends came to 12 bases. CDR3 sequence reads: CASSLHRDVDTQYF. The CDR3 DNA sequence: TGTGCCAGCAGCTTACACAGGGATGTGGATACGCAGTATTTT.

The chain carries TRBV19 and TRBJ1-2; TRBD1 aligns across 7 bases. The V gene end was trimmed by 3 bases and the J gene end by 4 bases; junction bases not matched to a gene: 2. The V gene's germline CDR1 is LNHDA and CDR2 SQIVND (reference sequence). The length of the CDR3 is 13 residues. The CDR3 DNA sequence: TGTGCCAGTAGTATCGGACAGGTCTATGGCTACACCTTC. It is translated as CASSIGQVYGYTF.

The chain has TRBV10-2 and TRBJ2-1; 11 nucleotides agree with TRBD2. This CDR3 has 14 amino acids. The ends lost 8 bases at V and 5 bases at J; junction bases unmatched: 5. Germline CDR1 is WSHSY and CDR2 is SAAADI. Here the CDR3 DNA reads TGCGCCAGCGGAAGGGGACTAGCGGACAATGAGCAGTTCTTC. This gives the protein CASGRGLADNEQFF.

The chain employs TRBV9 and TRBJ1-2, with 9 positions matching TRBD1. Trimming at V came to 4 bases and at J to 7 bases, leaving 8 bases not matched to a gene. Germline V CDR1 and CDR2: SGDLS, YYNGEE. This CDR3 has 14 amino acids. CDR3 loop: CASSKRQGEGGYTF. The CDR3 coding sequence is TGTGCCAGCAGCAAGAGACAGGGGGAAGGTGGCTACACCTTC.

V and J are TRBV28 and TRBJ2-1; possible D gene TRBD1, 5 bases. The CDR3 runs 13 residues. The germline V and J ends were trimmed by 7 bases and 4 bases, with 11 bases remaining between them. CDR1 and CDR2 (germline): MDHEN, SYDVKM. The CDR3 here is CASTKGLYNEQFF. CDR3 bases: TGTGCCAGCACGAAGGGGCTTTACAATGAGCAGTTCTTC.

J is TRBJ2-3 and V is TRBV19; D is ambiguous. The CDR3 extends over 14 amino acids. V lost 4 bases, J lost 0 bases, and 8 bases lay in between. Germline loops: CDR1 LNHDA, CDR2 SQIVND (reference sequence). The CDR3 loop is CASSKELSTDTQYF. For the CDR3, the DNA is TGTGCCAGTAGTAAGGAGCTTAGCACAGATACGCAGTATTTT.

The chain recombines TRBV19 with TRBJ1-1, with TRBD1 matching over 8 bases. Per germline, CDR1 LNHDA and CDR2 SQIVND (reference sequence). V dropped 9 bases and J dropped 0; count of bases not matched to a gene: 6. This CDR3 comprises 14 residues. The CDR3 DNA is TGTGCCAGCGACAGGGGCTCTTTGAACACTGAAGCTTTCTTT. Protein sequence: CASDRGSLNTEAFF.

The V gene is TRBV3-1 (or the pseudogene TRBV3-2), the J gene TRBJ1-5; TRBD1 matches 12 bases. The V gene's germline CDR1 is LGHDT and CDR2 YNNKEL (reference sequence). With 3 bases clipped from V and 4 bases from J, the junction kept 4 bases outside the gene matches. The CDR3 is 16 amino acids. CDR3 residues: CASSQAGQGANQPQHF. CDR3 in DNA: TGTGCCAGCAGCCAGGCGGGACAGGGGGCTAATCAGCCCCAGCATTTT.

In the case of this clone: Other nucleotide sequences from this sample produce the same CDR3. The gene calls are TRBV24-1 and TRBJ1-2, with 9 bases lining up with TRBD1. Unmatched junction bases numbered 4, after V lost 4 bases and J lost 2 bases. This CDR3 spans 15 amino acids. The germline CDR1 and CDR2 sequences are KGHDR and SFDVKD. The CDR3 sequence is CATSDPGQGNYGYTF. The CDR3 nucleotides are TGTGCCACCAGTGACCCCGGACAGGGGAACTATGGCTACACCTTC.

The chain links TRBV7-9 to TRBJ1-4; tentative D call: TRBD1 (5 bases). The germline gives CDR1 SEHNR, CDR2 FQNEAQ (reference sequence). This CDR3 is 16 amino acids long. Trimming took 6 bases from V and 3 from J, leaving 17 bases between them. The CDR3 region has the DNA TGTGCCAGCAGACGTACCGCAGGGAGGGCTAATGAAAAACTGTTTTTT. It encodes CASRRTAGRANEKLFF.

This clone was recorded a few times. The chain uses TRBV5-1 and TRBJ1-2; 9 bases map to TRBD1. The V and J ends lost 4 bases and 4 bases, in that order; junction bases with no gene match: 2. Per germline, CDR1 SGHRS and CDR2 YFSETQ. This CDR3 is built from 13 residues. CDR3 bases: TGCGCCAGCAGCGTGGACAGGGGCTATGGCTACACCTTC. This codes for CASSVDRGYGYTF.

The genes are TRBV6-2 or TRBV6-3 and TRBJ1-6; no clear D. Germline V gene data show CDR1 as MNHEY and CDR2 as SVGEGT. The CDR3 spans 14 residues. Trimming removed 6 bases at V and 7 bases at J, with 13 bases between. CDR3 bases: TGTGCCAGCAGCAATCAGGCCCGGAATTCACCCCTCCACTTT. Translated, it gives CASSNQARNSPLHF.

This clone was detected only a few times. This rearrangement joins TRBV27 to TRBJ2-1; D possibly corresponds to TRBD2 (6 bases). Trimming left V 5 bases short and J 10 bases short, with 24 bases between. Germline lookup yields CDR1 MNHEY and CDR2 SMNVEV (reference sequence). This CDR3 comprises 16 residues. The chain's CDR3 is CASSKAGTQGWGEQFF. CDR3 bases: TGTGCCAGCAGTAAAGCCGGGACTCAGGGTTGGGGAGAGCAGTTCTTC.

The J gene is TRBJ2-1, the V gene TRBV7-8; 12 nucleotides agree with TRBD2. The CDR3 loop spans 18 amino acids. Germline CDR1 SGHVS, CDR2 FQNEAQ. V lost 1 base, J lost 3 bases, and 7 bases stayed unmatched. Here the CDR3 reads CASSLGLAGGKFYNEQFF. The CDR3 coding sequence is TGTGCCAGCAGCTTAGGCCTAGCGGGGGGGAAATTCTACAATGAGCAGTTCTTC.

V usage is TRBV5-8 and J usage is TRBJ2-2; D is unclear. This CDR3 has 13 amino acids. Germline assignment: CDR1 SGHTS and CDR2 YDEGEE. With 7 bases removed from V and 1 base from J, the gap between germline ends came to 8 bases. The CDR3 sequence is CASDAKNTGELFF. CDR3 DNA sequence: TGTGCCAGCGATGCGAAGAACACCGGGGAGCTGTTTTTT. Variable domain in full (rest from reference TRBV5-8 and TRBJ2-2): EAGVTQSPTHLIKTRGQQATLRCSPISGHTSVYWYQQALGLGLQFLLWYDEGEERNRGNFPPRFSGRQFPNYSSELNVNALELEDSALYLCASDAKNTGELFFGEGSRLTVL.

The V call is TRBV5-4, the J call TRBJ2-1, with D possibly TRBD1 on 6 matching bases. Trimming shortened V by 5 bases and J by 0 bases, and 15 bases separated the two germline ends. The CDR3 runs to 16 residues. Germline V gene data show CDR1 as SGHNT and CDR2 as YYREEE (reference sequence). The CDR3 sequence is CASSPTGFSSYNEQFF. For the CDR3, the DNA is TGTGCCAGCAGTCCAACAGGGTTCAGCTCCTACAATGAGCAGTTCTTC.